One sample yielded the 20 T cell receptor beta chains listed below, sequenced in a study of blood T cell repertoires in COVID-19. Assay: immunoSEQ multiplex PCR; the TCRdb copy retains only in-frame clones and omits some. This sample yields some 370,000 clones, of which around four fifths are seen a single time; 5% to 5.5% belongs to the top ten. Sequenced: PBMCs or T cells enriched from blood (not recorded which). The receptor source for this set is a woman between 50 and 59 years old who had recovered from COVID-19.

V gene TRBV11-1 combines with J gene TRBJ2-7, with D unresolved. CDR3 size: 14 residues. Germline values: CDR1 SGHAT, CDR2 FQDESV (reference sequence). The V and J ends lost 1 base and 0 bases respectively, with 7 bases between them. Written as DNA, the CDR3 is TGTGCCAGCAGCTTAGACCGAGCCTCCTACGAGCAGTACTTC. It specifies CASSLDRASYEQYF.

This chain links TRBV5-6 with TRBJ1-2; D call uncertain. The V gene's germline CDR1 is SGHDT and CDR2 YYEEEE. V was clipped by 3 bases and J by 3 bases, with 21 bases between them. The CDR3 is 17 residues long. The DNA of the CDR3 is TGTGCCAGCAGCTCCCCCCCGACGCGGGCATTGGACTATGGCTACACCTTC. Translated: CASSSPPTRALDYGYTF.

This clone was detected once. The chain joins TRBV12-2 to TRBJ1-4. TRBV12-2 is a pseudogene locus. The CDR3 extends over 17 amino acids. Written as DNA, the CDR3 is TGTGCAAGTCGCTTAGCCGCCACGGGGTTGGCTAATGAAAAACTGTTTTTT. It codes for CASRLAATGLANEKLFF.

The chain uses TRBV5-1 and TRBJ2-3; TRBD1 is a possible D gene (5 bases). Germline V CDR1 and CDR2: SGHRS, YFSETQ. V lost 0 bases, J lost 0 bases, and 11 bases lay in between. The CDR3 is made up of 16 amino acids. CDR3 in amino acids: CASSLGGLSSTDTQYF. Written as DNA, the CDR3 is TGCGCCAGCAGCTTGGGGGGCTTATCTAGCACAGATACGCAGTATTTT. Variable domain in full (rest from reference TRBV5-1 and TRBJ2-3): KAGVTQTPRYLIKTRGQQVTLSCSPISGHRSVSWYQQTPGQGLQFLFEYFSETQRNKGNFPGRFSGRQFSNSRSEMNVSTLELGDSALYLCASSLGGLSSTDTQYFGPGTRLTVL.

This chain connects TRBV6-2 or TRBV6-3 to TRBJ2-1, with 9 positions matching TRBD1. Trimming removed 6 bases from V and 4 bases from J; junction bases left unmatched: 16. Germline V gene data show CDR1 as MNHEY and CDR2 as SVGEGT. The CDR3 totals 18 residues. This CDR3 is CASSPPPDRGPIYNEQFF. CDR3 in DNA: TGTGCCAGCAGCCCTCCGCCGGACAGGGGCCCCATTTACAATGAGCAGTTCTTC.

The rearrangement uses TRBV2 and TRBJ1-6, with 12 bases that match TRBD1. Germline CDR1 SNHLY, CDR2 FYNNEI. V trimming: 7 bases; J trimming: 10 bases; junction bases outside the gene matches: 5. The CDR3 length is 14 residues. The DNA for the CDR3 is TGTGCCAGCACAGGGACAGGGGGCAAGTCACCCCTCCACTTT. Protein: CASTGTGGKSPLHF.

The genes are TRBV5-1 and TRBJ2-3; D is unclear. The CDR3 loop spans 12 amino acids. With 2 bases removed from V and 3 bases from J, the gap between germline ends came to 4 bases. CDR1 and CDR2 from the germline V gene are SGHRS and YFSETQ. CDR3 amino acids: CASSFLTDTQYF. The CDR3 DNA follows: TGCGCCAGCAGCTTCCTTACAGATACGCAGTATTTT.

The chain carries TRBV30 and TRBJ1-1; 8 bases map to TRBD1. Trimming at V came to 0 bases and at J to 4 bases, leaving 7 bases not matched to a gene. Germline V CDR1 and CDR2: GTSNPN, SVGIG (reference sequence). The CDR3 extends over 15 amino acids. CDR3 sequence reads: CAWSVSSGGGTEAFF. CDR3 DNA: TGTGCCTGGAGTGTTTCGTCAGGGGGCGGCACTGAAGCTTTCTTT.

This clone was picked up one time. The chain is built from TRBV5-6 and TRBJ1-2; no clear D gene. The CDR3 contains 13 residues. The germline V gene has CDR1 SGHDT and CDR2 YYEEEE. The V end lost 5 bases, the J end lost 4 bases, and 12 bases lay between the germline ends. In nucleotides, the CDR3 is TGTGCCAGCAGTCTACTCCGGGGCTATGGCTACACCTTC. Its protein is CASSLLRGYGYTF.

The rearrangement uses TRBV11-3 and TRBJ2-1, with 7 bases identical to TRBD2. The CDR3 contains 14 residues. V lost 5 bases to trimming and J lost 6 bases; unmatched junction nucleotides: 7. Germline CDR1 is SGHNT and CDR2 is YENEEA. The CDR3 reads CASSGLEGSNEQFF. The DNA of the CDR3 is TGTGCCAGCAGCGGACTAGAAGGGAGCAATGAGCAGTTCTTC.

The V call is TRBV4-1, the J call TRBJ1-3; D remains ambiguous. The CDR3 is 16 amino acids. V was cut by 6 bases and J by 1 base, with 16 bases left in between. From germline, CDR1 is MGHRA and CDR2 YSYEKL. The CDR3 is CASSKHEGQSGNTIYF. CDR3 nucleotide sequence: TGCGCCAGCAGTAAACATGAGGGTCAATCTGGAAACACCATATATTTT.

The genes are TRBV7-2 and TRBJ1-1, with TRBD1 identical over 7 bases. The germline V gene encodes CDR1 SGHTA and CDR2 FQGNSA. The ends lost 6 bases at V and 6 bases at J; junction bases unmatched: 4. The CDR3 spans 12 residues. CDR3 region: CASRQGWAEAFF. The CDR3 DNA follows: TGTGCCAGCAGACAGGGGTGGGCTGAAGCTTTCTTT.

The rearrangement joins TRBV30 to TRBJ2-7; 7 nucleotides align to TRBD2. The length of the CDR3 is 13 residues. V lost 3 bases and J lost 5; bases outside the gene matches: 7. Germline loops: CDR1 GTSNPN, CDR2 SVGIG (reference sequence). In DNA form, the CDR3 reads TGTGCCTGGAGGGGAAGCGGGATCAACGAGCAGTACTTC. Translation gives CAWRGSGINEQYF.

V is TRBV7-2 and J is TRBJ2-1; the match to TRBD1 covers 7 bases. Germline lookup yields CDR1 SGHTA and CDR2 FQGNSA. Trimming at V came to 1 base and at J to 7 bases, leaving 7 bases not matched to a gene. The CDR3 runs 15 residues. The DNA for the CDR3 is TGTGCCAGCAGCTTAGAGGGGGCGCAAATAAATGAGCAGTTCTTC. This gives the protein CASSLEGAQINEQFF.

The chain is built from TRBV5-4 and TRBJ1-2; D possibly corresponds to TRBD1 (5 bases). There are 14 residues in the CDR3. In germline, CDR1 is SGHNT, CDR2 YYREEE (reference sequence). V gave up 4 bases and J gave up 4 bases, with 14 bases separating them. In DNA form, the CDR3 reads TGTGCCAGCAGCCAACAGGAAACCCCCTATGGCTACACCTTC. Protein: CASSQQETPYGYTF.

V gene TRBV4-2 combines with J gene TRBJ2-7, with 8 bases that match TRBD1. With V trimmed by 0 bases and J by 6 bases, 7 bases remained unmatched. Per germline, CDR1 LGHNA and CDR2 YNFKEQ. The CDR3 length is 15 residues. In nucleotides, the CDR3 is TGTGCCAGCAGCCAAGACCAGGGGGCTGGAGGCGAGCAGTACTTC. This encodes CASSQDQGAGGEQYF.

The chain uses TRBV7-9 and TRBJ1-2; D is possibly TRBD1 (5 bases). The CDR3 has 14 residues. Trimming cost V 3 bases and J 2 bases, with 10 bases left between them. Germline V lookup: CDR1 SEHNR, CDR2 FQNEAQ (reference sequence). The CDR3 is CASSLTALNYGYTF. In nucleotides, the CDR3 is TGTGCCAGCAGCTTGACAGCTTTAAACTATGGCTACACCTTC.

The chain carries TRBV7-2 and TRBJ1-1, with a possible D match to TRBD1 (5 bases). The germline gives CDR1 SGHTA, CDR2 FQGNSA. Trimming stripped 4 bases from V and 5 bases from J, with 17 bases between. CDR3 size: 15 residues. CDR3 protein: CASSSNPGVGTEAFF. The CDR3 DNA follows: TGTGCCAGCAGCTCCAATCCGGGGGTAGGTACTGAAGCTTTCTTT.

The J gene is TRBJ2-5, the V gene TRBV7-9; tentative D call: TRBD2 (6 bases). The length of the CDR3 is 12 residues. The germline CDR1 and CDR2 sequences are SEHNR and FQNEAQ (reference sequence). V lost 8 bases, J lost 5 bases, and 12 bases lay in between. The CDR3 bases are TGTGCCAGCGCGGGGCCGCCCGAGACCCAGTACTTC. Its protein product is CASAGPPETQYF. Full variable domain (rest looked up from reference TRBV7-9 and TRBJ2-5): DTGVSQNPRHKITKRGQNVTFRCDPISEHNRLYWYRQTLGQGPEFLTYFQNEAQLEKSRLLSDRFSAERPKGSFSTLEIQRTEQGDSAMYLCASAGPPETQYFGPGTRLLVL.

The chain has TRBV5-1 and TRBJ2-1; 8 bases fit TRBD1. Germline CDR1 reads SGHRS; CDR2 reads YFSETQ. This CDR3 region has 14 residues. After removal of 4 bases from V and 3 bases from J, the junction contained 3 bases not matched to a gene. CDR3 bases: TGCGCCAGCAGCCCCGGGACAGGCTACAATGAGCAGTTCTTC. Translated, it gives CASSPGTGYNEQFF.